The clone carrying this TCR beta chain occurred once. These data originate in a study of blood T cell repertoires in COVID-19. As for the study in general: Both acute and convalescent COVID-19 samples were obtained from the United States, Italy and Spain. PBMCs, B-cell-depleted T cells, or T cells provided the cDNA or gDNA that made up the material.

Per the germline V gene, CDR1 is MNHEY and CDR2 is SVGEGT. Trimming removed 6 bases from V and 0 bases from J, with 14 bases in between. CDR3 length: 16 residues. Generated by immunoSEQ multiplex PCR, the TCRdb table keeps only in-frame clones and is missing some. The sample has 90,000 to 120,000 clones; about 89% are singletons. V is TRBV6-2 or TRBV6-3 and J is TRBJ1-4; D remains unclear. The sample taken for sequencing was peripheral blood. The origin of this receptor is a young woman with acute or convalescent COVID-19. CDR3 nucleotides: TGTGCCAGCAGCTCCCCCGGCCAGGCAACTAATGAAAAACTGTTTTTT. This codes for CASSSPGQATNEKLFF.